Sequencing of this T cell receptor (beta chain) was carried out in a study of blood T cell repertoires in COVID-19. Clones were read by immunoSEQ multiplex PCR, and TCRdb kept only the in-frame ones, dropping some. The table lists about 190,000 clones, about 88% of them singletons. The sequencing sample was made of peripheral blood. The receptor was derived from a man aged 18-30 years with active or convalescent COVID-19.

The CDR3 sequence is CASSEQRERTDTQYF. DNA for the CDR3: TGTGCCAGCAGTGAACAGCGGGAGCGCACAGATACGCAGTATTTT. The chain has TRBV2 and TRBJ2-3, with 8 bases that match TRBD2. V trimming: 2 bases; J trimming: 1 base; junction bases outside the gene matches: 2. Germline values: CDR1 SNHLY, CDR2 FYNNEI. CDR3 length: 15 residues.